These 12 T cell receptor beta chains were sequenced from one sample in a study of T cells in Graves' hyperthyroidism and ophthalmopathy. The source material, RNA transcripts, was used to amplify TCR beta CDR3 regions. The HTBI primer set was used in a first-round RT-PCR of the TCR CDR3. TCRdb recomputed calls from the multiplex PCR reads with MiXCR, one row per CDR3 protein. The sample lists about 540,000 distinct CDR3 sequences; 35% to 55% were seen once. Sequencing was performed on peripheral blood or thyroid tissue (not recorded which). These receptors were obtained from a woman in her late teens or twenties with Graves' hyperthyroidism.

This clonotype was observed many times. This chain joins TRBV29-1 and TRBJ1-2, with unresolved D. Trimming took off 4 bases at V and 1 base at J, with 7 bases between the two ends. Germline values: CDR1 SQVTM, CDR2 ANQGSEA. The CDR3 extends over 12 amino acids. CDR3: CSVGGNNYGYTF. The CDR3 DNA follows: TGCAGCGTTGGCGGGAATAACTATGGCTACACCTTC.

The J gene is TRBJ1-2, the V gene TRBV5-4; tentatively, D is TRBD1 (5 bases). Germline V CDR1 and CDR2: SGHNT, YYREEE (reference sequence). V dropped 3 bases and J dropped 2 bases, with 14 bases sitting between them. The CDR3 spans 15 residues. CDR3 in amino acids: CASSSSGTENYGYTF. CDR3 sequence (DNA): TGTGCCAGCAGCTCCTCCGGGACGGAAAACTATGGCTACACCTTC.

Turning to this clonotype: The junction does not match germline at one end; this may be a read error. V is TRBV7-6 and J is TRBJ2-7, with D perhaps TRBD1 or TRBD2 (5 bases each). Germline values: CDR1 SGHVS, CDR2 FNYEAQ. CDR3 length: 13 residues. The CDR3 nucleotides read TGTGCCAGCAGCCCCCCCGGGACCTACGAGCAGTGCTTC. It codes for CASSPPGTYEQCF.

This chain connects TRBV25-1 to TRBJ1-5, with D possibly being TRBD1 (5 bases). CDR1 MGHDK and CDR2 SYGVNS come from the germline V gene. The V end was cut by 8 bases, the J end by 2 bases, with 10 bases between. There are 13 residues in the CDR3. The CDR3: CASEGSGNQPQHF. The CDR3 region has the DNA TGTGCCAGCGAGGGGAGCGGCAATCAGCCCCAGCATTTT.

The chain joins TRBV6-1 to TRBJ2-5; D call uncertain. CDR1 is MNHNS, CDR2 SASEGT, per germline. V was pared by 7 bases and J by 0 bases, with 18 bases between. The CDR3 totals 16 residues. CDR3 nucleotides: TGTGCCAGCAAAGAAACGGGCCTCCCGTACCAAGAGACCCAGTACTTC. As protein: CASKETGLPYQETQYF.

The chain is built from TRBV19 and TRBJ2-7, with 10 bases matching TRBD1. The CDR3 is made up of 14 amino acids. The V and J ends lost 8 bases and 4 bases, in that order; junction bases with no gene match: 8. Germline CDR1 reads LNHDA; CDR2 reads SQIVND (reference sequence). The DNA for the CDR3 is TGTGCCAGTGGGACAGGGGTCGGGAGTTACGAGCAGTACTTC. Amino acid sequence: CASGTGVGSYEQYF.

The chain joins TRBV9 to TRBJ1-2; 7 bases match TRBD1. CDR1 and CDR2 from the germline V gene are SGDLS and YYNGEE. Trimming at V came to 4 bases and at J to 4 bases, leaving 4 bases not matched to a gene. There are 13 residues in the CDR3. This chain's CDR3 is CASSSRDSYGYTF. CDR3 coding DNA: TGTGCCAGCAGCTCTCGGGACAGCTATGGCTACACCTTC.

The chain combines TRBV7-2 with TRBJ2-7, with D perhaps matching TRBD2 (5 bases). This CDR3 has 13 residues. Germline V gives CDR1 SGHTA, CDR2 FQGNSA. The ends were cut back, 5 bases at V and 6 bases at J, with 14 bases in the middle. CDR3 sequence (DNA): TGTGCCAGCAGCACCTTCCCGGAGGCCGAGCAGTACTTC. Translated: CASSTFPEAEQYF.

The chain combines TRBV10-3 with TRBJ2-5, with D possibly being TRBD1 (5 bases). The CDR3 spans 13 residues. Trimming removed 4 bases from V and 9 bases from J, with 15 bases in between. Germline assignment: CDR1 ENHRY and CDR2 SYGVKD. The CDR3, as DNA: TGTGCCATCAGTGGGACCGACAGACAGCCCCAGTACTTC. It yields the protein CAISGTDRQPQYF.

This clonotype was observed a single time. A much larger clone lies one base from this, so it may be a read error. In DNA, the CDR3 is TGCAGCCACTGGGACCTTAACACTGAAGCTCTCTTT. It codes for CSHWDLNTEALF. The genes are TRBV29-1 and TRBJ1-1; TRBD1 might be the D (5 bases). This CDR3 is built from 12 residues. CDR1 and CDR2 (germline): SQVTM, ANQGSEA. The full variable domain, rest sourced from reference TRBV29-1 and TRBJ1-1, is SAVISQKPSRDICQRGTSLTIQCQVDSQVTMMFWYRQQPGQSLTLIATANQGSEATYESGFVIDKFPISRPNLTFSTLTVSNMSPEDSSIYLCSHWDLNTEALFGQGTRLTVV.

This clonotype was observed many times. It may be a read error: a sequence one base away is much more abundant. The rearrangement links TRBV7-8 to TRBJ2-2; D is unclear. The germline CDR1 and CDR2 sequences are SGHVS and FQNEAQ. The CDR3 sequence is 11 residues long. V was shortened by 3 bases and J by 4 bases, with 0 bases between the two germline ends. DNA of the CDR3: TGTGCCAGCAGCTTCACCGGGGAGCTGTTTTTT. Protein product: CASSFTGELFF.

The chain carries TRBV6-6 and TRBJ2-7, with a possible D match to TRBD2 (6 bases). V lost 2 bases and J 4 bases, leaving 12 bases between the germline ends. From germline, CDR1 is MNHNY and CDR2 SVGAGI (reference sequence). CDR3 length: 14 residues. CDR3: CASSYRLGSYEQYF. The CDR3, as DNA: TGTGCCAGCAGTTACAGACTAGGAAGTTACGAGCAGTACTTC.